This T cell receptor (beta chain) was obtained from a study of shared clonotypes between healthy human individuals. Study results and caveats: Though the depth was large, rarefaction showed that sorted-subset sequencing was incomplete. A generally larger estimated richness was seen in naive subsets than in memory subsets.

Comment on this clone: The target antigen is unknown.

Repertoires were generated with immunoSEQ multiplex PCR, while TCRdb's copy carries only in-frame clones and drops some. This sample yields about 2,500,000 clones, of which approximately 92% are seen a single time; about 0.13% belongs to the top ten. The V and J ends lost 0 bases and 0 bases respectively, with 18 bases between them. The CDR3 sequence is 18 residues long. Germline lookup yields CDR1 LNHNV and CDR2 YYDKDF (reference sequence). The rearrangement uses TRBV15 and TRBJ2-7; D is uncertain. The clonotype was recovered from a man between 18 and 35 years old in good health. The sequenced sample consisted of naive CD4+ T cells sorted from blood. The subset was: CD45RA+ positively selected. The CDR3 region is CATSRDINEVFPSYEQYF. In DNA form, the CDR3 reads TGTGCCACCAGCAGAGATATCAATGAGGTCTTTCCCTCCTACGAGCAGTACTTC.